The 28 T cell receptor beta chains below were found in one sample sequenced in a study of OX40 agonist ivuxolimab in advanced cancers. Sequencing used immunoSEQ multiplex PCR; TCRdb keeps in-frame clones, though not all of them. Of roughly 23,000 clones in the sample, 84% were seen once. Here the sequenced sample was CD4+ or CD8+ T cells sorted from blood, taken in a trial of the OX40 agonist ivuxolimab. All receptors derive from an adult with an advanced solid tumor such as melanoma, head and neck, liver or kidney cancer.

A few counts support this clone. The genes are TRBV4-1 and TRBJ2-5; D is undetermined. Looked up from germline, CDR1 is MGHRA and CDR2 is YSYEKL. V lost 0 bases and J 1 base, leaving 9 bases between the germline ends. The CDR3 runs to 15 residues. As DNA, the CDR3 is TGCGCCAGCAGCCAAGAAAGACTCCGCCAAGAGACCCAGTACTTC. Translating gives CASSQERLRQETQYF.

This clone was detected only once. The rearrangement links TRBV19 to TRBJ2-2; the match to TRBD2 covers 10 bases. The CDR3 covers 18 residues. Germline CDR1 reads LNHDA; CDR2 reads SQIVND (reference sequence). The trim removed 5 bases at V and 0 bases at J, leaving 9 bases unmatched. The CDR3 coding sequence is TGTGCCAGTAGTGTTAAAGCGGGGGGGGCAGCGAACACCGGGGAGCTGTTTTTT. It yields the protein CASSVKAGGAANTGELFF.

This clone was detected once. V and J are TRBV11-2 and TRBJ2-7; 12 nucleotides match TRBD1. J gave up 7 bases and V 0 bases, and 7 bases lay outside the gene matches. This CDR3 is 16 amino acids long. The V gene's germline CDR1 is SGHAT and CDR2 FQNNGV. The CDR3 reads CASSLDPGQGAQEQYF. The CDR3 DNA reads as TGTGCCAGCAGCTTAGATCCGGGACAGGGGGCACAGGAGCAGTACTTC.

The chain uses TRBV27 and TRBJ1-5; D is ambiguous. In germline, CDR1 is MNHEY, CDR2 SMNVEV (reference sequence). The V gene lost 3 bases and the J gene lost 0 bases, with 6 bases spanning the gap. The length of the CDR3 is 14 residues. In DNA, the CDR3 is TGTGCCAGCAGTTTCATCAATAGCAATCAGCCCCAGCATTTT. As protein: CASSFINSNQPQHF.

The genes are TRBV9 and TRBJ2-1, with TRBD2 as a possible D gene (7 bases). The CDR3 has 17 amino acids. V lost 2 bases and J lost 2, with 17 bases in between. Germline V gene sequence: CDR1 SGDLS, CDR2 YYNGEE. CDR3 amino acids: CASSVDGGPGAYNEQFF. CDR3 bases: TGTGCCAGCAGCGTTGACGGGGGGCCGGGAGCCTACAATGAGCAGTTCTTC.

The V call is TRBV5-1, the J call TRBJ1-1; 10 positions match TRBD1. V lost 2 bases to trimming and J lost 1 base; unmatched junction nucleotides: 17. The CDR3 length is 20 residues. Germline V gene data show CDR1 as SGHRS and CDR2 as YFSETQ. DNA of the CDR3: TGCGCCAGCAGCTTAAGGGGACAGGGGTTCTCCGGGTTTAGGAACACTGAAGCTTTCTTT. This encodes CASSLRGQGFSGFRNTEAFF.

The chain has TRBV6-6 and TRBJ1-1, with D possibly matching TRBD1 (5 bases). This CDR3 region has 13 residues. V was shortened by 0 bases and J by 6 bases, with 8 bases between the two germline ends. Germline V gene data show CDR1 as MNHNY and CDR2 as SVGAGI (reference sequence). The chain's CDR3 is CASSYSRQSEAFF. CDR3 in DNA: TGTGCCAGCAGTTACTCGAGACAGTCTGAAGCTTTCTTT.

The chain employs TRBV27 and TRBJ1-1, with 10 bases aligning to TRBD1. The junction had 8 bases not matched to a gene; V was cut back by 1 base and J by 6 bases. Germline V CDR1 and CDR2: MNHEY, SMNVEV (reference sequence). This CDR3 has 16 residues. Here the CDR3 DNA reads TGTGCCAGCAGTTTATTCCCCGGGACAGGGGACCCTGAAGCTTTCTTT. Residues: CASSLFPGTGDPEAFF.

The chain carries TRBV6-1 and TRBJ2-3, with TRBD2 matching over 8 bases. Germline trimming cut 4 bases from V and 3 bases from J; bases unmatched to any gene: 6. Germline V gene data show CDR1 as MNHNS and CDR2 as SASEGT. This CDR3 is 15 amino acids long. As DNA, the CDR3 is TGTGCCAGCAGTGGCGGGGGGTCTAGGACAGATACGCAGTATTTT. It codes for CASSGGGSRTDTQYF.

The chain uses TRBV18 and TRBJ1-1; 8 nucleotides align to TRBD1. The germline CDR1 and CDR2 sequences are KGHSH and LQKENI. The CDR3 is 15 residues long. The J segment lost 7 bases and the V segment lost 3 bases, leaving 10 bases of the junction unmatched. CDR3 loop: CASSPTDREGDEAFF. In DNA, the CDR3 is TGTGCCAGCTCACCTACGGACAGGGAGGGAGATGAAGCTTTCTTT.

This chain uses TRBV6-5 with TRBJ1-1; no clear D. Trimming took off 4 bases at V and 6 bases at J, with 12 bases between the two ends. This CDR3 region has 13 residues. In germline, CDR1 is MNHEY, CDR2 SVGAGI. The CDR3 DNA reads as TGTGCCAGCAGTTCCTGGGCCGGGGCTGAAGCTTTCTTT. This encodes CASSSWAGAEAFF.

The chain links TRBV6-6 to TRBJ2-5; a weak D match, TRBD1 (5 bases). Germline assignment: CDR1 MNHNY and CDR2 SVGAGI (reference sequence). V dropped 2 bases and J dropped 1 base, with 8 bases sitting between them. CDR3 length: 14 amino acids. The CDR3 nucleotides read TGTGCCAGCAGTTACATTGGGGCCCAAGAGACCCAGTACTTC. Amino acids: CASSYIGAQETQYF.

J is TRBJ2-3 and V is TRBV7-6, with D unresolved. Germline CDR1 is SGHVS and CDR2 is FNYEAQ. The CDR3 is 12 amino acids. V shed 5 bases and J shed 3 bases, with 6 bases lying between them. The CDR3 here is CASSVQTDTQYF. In DNA form, the CDR3 reads TGTGCCAGCAGCGTACAAACAGATACGCAGTATTTT.

The rearrangement uses TRBV10-2 and TRBJ2-7, with D maybe TRBD1 (6 bases). CDR3 size: 12 residues. The germline V and J ends were trimmed by 7 bases and 7 bases, with 14 bases remaining between them. CDR1 is WSHSY, CDR2 SAAADI, per germline. CDR3 in amino acids: CASKDTGMEQYF. In DNA, the CDR3 is TGCGCCAGCAAAGACACAGGGATGGAGCAGTACTTC.

The chain combines TRBV27 with TRBJ2-6; either TRBD1 or TRBD2 may fit D (6 bases each). Germline V CDR1 and CDR2: MNHEY, SMNVEV (reference sequence). CDR3 size: 15 residues. With 5 bases removed from V and 3 bases from J, the gap between germline ends came to 11 bases. The CDR3 DNA sequence: TGTGCCAGCAGTGTCAGGGGAGGTGGGGCCAACGTCCTGACTTTC. This sequence encodes CASSVRGGGANVLTF.

The chain uses TRBV9 and TRBJ2-3, with 10 bases identical to TRBD2. J gave up 0 bases and V 3 bases, and 4 bases lay outside the gene matches. The CDR3 runs 16 residues. The V gene's germline CDR1 is SGDLS and CDR2 YYNGEE. The CDR3 sequence is CASSGGLAESTDTQYF. Written as DNA, the CDR3 is TGTGCCAGCAGCGGCGGACTAGCGGAAAGCACAGATACGCAGTATTTT.

Regarding this clone: The identical CDR3 is also encoded by other nucleotide sequences in the sample. V usage is TRBV29-1 and J usage is TRBJ2-2; D might be TRBD1 (6 bases). The CDR3 is made up of 14 amino acids. V lost 6 bases, J lost 5 bases, and 16 bases lay in between. The germline gives CDR1 SQVTM, CDR2 ANQGSEA. In DNA, the CDR3 is TGCAGCGTAACCGGGACATTGTTAACCGGGGAGCTGTTTTTT. Protein sequence: CSVTGTLLTGELFF.

The chain uses TRBV27 and TRBJ2-1, with D possibly being TRBD1 (5 bases). The V gene lost 1 base and the J gene lost 8 bases, with 6 bases spanning the gap. There are 12 residues in the CDR3. Germline CDR1 MNHEY, CDR2 SMNVEV (reference sequence). The DNA for the CDR3 is TGTGCCAGCAGTTTATTAGGGGATGAGCAGTTCTTC. Protein sequence: CASSLLGDEQFF.

V is TRBV9 and J is TRBJ1-2; D gene ambiguous. In germline, CDR1 is SGDLS, CDR2 YYNGEE. The CDR3 consists of 12 residues. The V end lost 3 bases, the J end lost 7 bases, and 10 bases lay between the germline ends. CDR3 loop: CASSAPRLGYTF. CDR3 sequence (DNA): TGTGCCAGCAGCGCCCCCAGACTTGGCTACACCTTC.

V gene TRBV7-6 combines with J gene TRBJ2-7; D remains ambiguous. The CDR3 spans 11 residues. Germline CDR1 reads SGHVS; CDR2 reads FNYEAQ. V lost 1 base to trimming and J lost 7 bases, with 5 bases between them. CDR3 in amino acids: CASSLVGEQYF. CDR3 DNA sequence: TGTGCCAGCAGCTTAGTCGGGGAGCAGTACTTC.

This clone appeared a few times. V and J are TRBV10-3 and TRBJ1-2, with 10 positions matching TRBD1. V was clipped by 8 bases and J by 3 bases; unmatched bases: 9. This CDR3 region has 15 residues. The germline V gene encodes CDR1 ENHRY and CDR2 SYGVKD. In DNA form, the CDR3 reads TGTGCCATCCCATCCGGGACAGGGGCTGACTATGGCTACACCTTC. Residues: CAIPSGTGADYGYTF.

Comments on this clone: Other nucleotide sequences in the sample specify the same CDR3. The chain employs TRBV19 and TRBJ2-3; weak D call: TRBD2 (5 bases). Trimming removed 3 bases from V and 0 bases from J, with 10 bases in between. This CDR3 comprises 15 residues. CDR1 and CDR2 (germline): LNHDA, SQIVND (reference sequence). The CDR3 is CASSIGISSTDTQYF. The CDR3 bases are TGTGCCAGTAGTATCGGGATATCTAGCACAGATACGCAGTATTTT.

The count of this clone is one. CDR3 DNA: TGTGCCAGCAGCTTAAGTGACAGCTCCTACAATGAGCAGTTCTTC. It specifies CASSLSDSSYNEQFF. The chain combines TRBV7-9 with TRBJ2-1; D is possibly TRBD1 (5 bases). This CDR3 is built from 15 residues. V lost 2 bases to trimming and J lost 0 bases, with 8 bases between them. Germline V CDR1 and CDR2: SEHNR, FQNEAQ (reference sequence).

This clone showed up just once. The chain links TRBV9 to TRBJ2-7; TRBD1 matches at 8 bases. Germline-derived CDR1 and CDR2 are SGDLS and YYNGEE. There are 14 residues in the CDR3. V dropped 4 bases and J dropped 3; count of bases not matched to a gene: 6. The DNA for the CDR3 is TGTGCCAGCAGCCCCGGGACAGGACTCTACGAGCAGTACTTC. Its translation: CASSPGTGLYEQYF.

This sequence joins TRBV7-9 and TRBJ1-2, with D unclear. From germline, CDR1 is SEHNR and CDR2 FQNEAQ (reference sequence). Trimming pared 2 bases from V and 6 bases from J, leaving 10 bases between. This CDR3 region has 13 residues. CDR3 nucleotide sequence: TGTGCCAGCAGCTTAACGCCGGCTGATGGCTACACCTTC. Protein sequence: CASSLTPADGYTF.

The J gene is TRBJ1-5, the V gene TRBV6-5; D is unresolved. Germline lookup yields CDR1 MNHEY and CDR2 SVGAGI. The CDR3 contains 13 residues. V gave up 0 bases and J gave up 7 bases, with 7 bases separating them. CDR3 sequence (DNA): TGTGCCAGCAGTTACTCTCAGACCCAGCCCCAGCATTTT. This codes for CASSYSQTQPQHF.

This clone has more than one count but fewer than ten. The CDR3 is CASSQDRGDGTDTQYF. The CDR3 DNA reads TGTGCCAGCAGCCAGGACAGGGGGGATGGAACAGATACGCAGTATTTT. V and J are TRBV4-2 and TRBJ2-3, with 10 bases aligning to TRBD1. Germline V gives CDR1 LGHNA, CDR2 YNFKEQ. Unmatched junction bases numbered 6, after V lost 3 bases and J lost 3 bases. CDR3 length: 16 residues.

The V call is TRBV11-2, the J call TRBJ2-1; D call uncertain. This CDR3 spans 15 amino acids. The V end was cut by 7 bases, the J end by 0 bases, with 13 bases between. Per germline, CDR1 SGHAT and CDR2 FQNNGV. CDR3 amino acids: CASTKELSSYNEQFF. CDR3 sequence (DNA): TGTGCCAGCACCAAGGAGTTGAGCTCCTACAATGAGCAGTTCTTC.